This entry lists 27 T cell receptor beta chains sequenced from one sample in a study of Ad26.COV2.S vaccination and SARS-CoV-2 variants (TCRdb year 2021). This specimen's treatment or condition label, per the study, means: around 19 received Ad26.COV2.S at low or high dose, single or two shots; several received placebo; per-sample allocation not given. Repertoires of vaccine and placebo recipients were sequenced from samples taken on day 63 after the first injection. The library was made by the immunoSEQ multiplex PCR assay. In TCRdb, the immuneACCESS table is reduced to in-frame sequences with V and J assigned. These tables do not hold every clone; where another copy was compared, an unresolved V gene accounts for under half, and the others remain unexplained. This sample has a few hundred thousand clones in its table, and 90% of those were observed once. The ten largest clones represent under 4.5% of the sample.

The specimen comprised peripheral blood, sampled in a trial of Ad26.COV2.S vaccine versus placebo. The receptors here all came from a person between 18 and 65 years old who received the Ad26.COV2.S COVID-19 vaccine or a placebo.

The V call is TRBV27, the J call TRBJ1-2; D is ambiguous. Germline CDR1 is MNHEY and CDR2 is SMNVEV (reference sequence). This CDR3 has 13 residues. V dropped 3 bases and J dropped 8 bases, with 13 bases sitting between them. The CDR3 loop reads CASSFMGYGGYTF. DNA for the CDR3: TGTGCCAGCAGTTTTATGGGTTATGGAGGCTACACCTTC.

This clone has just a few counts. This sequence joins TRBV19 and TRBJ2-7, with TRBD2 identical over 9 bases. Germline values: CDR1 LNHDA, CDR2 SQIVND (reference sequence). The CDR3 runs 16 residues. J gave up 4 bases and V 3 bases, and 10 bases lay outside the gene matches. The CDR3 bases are TGTGCCAGTAGTATCTCACTAGCGGGCTACCCGTACGAGCAGTACTTC. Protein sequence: CASSISLAGYPYEQYF.

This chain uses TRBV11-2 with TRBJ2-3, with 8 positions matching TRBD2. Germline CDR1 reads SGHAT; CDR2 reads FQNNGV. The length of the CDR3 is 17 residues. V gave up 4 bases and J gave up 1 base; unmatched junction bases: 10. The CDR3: CASSSPLLAGRTDTQYF. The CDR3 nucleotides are TGTGCCAGCAGCTCCCCCCTTCTAGCGGGTCGCACAGATACGCAGTATTTT.

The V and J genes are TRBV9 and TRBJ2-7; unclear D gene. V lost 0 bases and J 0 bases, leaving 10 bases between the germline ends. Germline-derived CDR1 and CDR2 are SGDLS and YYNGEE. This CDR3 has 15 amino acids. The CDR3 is CASSVDDGYSYEQYF. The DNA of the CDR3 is TGTGCCAGCAGCGTAGACGACGGTTACTCCTACGAGCAGTACTTC.

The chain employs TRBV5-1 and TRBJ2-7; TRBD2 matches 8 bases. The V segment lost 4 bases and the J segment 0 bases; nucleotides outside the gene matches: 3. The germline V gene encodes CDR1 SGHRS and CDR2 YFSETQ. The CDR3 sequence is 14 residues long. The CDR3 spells CASSNSGVSYEQYF. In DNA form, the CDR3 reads TGCGCCAGCAGCAATAGCGGGGTCTCCTACGAGCAGTACTTC.

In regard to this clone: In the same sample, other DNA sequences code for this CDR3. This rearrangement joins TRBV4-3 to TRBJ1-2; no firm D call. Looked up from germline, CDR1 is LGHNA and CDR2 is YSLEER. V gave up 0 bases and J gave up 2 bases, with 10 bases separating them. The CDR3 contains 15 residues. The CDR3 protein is CASSQDVGANYGYTF. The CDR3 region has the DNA TGCGCCAGCAGCCAAGATGTGGGTGCGAACTATGGCTACACCTTC.

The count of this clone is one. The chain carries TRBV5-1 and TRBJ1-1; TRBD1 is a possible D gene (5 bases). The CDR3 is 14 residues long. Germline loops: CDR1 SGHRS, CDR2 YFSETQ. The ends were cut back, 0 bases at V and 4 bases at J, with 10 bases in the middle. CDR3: CASSLVGGPTEAFF. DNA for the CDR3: TGCGCCAGCAGCTTGGTTGGGGGACCCACTGAAGCTTTCTTT. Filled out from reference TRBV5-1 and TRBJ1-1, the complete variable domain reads KAGVTQTPRYLIKTRGQQVTLSCSPISGHRSVSWYQQTPGQGLQFLFEYFSETQRNKGNFPGRFSGRQFSNSRSEMNVSTLELGDSALYLCASSLVGGPTEAFFGQGTRLTVV.

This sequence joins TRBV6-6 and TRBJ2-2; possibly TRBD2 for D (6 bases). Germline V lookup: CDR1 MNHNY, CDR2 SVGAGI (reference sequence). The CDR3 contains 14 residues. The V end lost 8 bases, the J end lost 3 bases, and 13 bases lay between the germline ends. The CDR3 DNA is TGTGCCAGCGGGGGGATGGTCCACACCGGGGAGCTGTTTTTT. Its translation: CASGGMVHTGELFF.

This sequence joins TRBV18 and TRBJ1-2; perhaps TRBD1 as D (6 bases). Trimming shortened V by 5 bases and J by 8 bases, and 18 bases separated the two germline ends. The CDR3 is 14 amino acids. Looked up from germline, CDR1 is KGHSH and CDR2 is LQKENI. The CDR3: CASSEDSTLGGYTF. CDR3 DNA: TGTGCCAGCTCAGAGGACAGCACCCTTGGAGGCTACACCTTC.

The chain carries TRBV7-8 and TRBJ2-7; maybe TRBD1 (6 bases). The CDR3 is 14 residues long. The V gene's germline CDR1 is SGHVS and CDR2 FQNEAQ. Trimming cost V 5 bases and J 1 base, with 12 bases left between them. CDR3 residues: CASSPQGLSYEQYF. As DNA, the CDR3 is TGTGCCAGCAGCCCACAGGGATTGTCCTACGAGCAGTACTTC.

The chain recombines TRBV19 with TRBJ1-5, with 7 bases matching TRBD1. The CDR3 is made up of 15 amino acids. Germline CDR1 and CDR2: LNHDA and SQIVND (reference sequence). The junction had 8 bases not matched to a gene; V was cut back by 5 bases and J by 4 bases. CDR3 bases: TGTGCCAGTAGTCCCTCGGACAGGCCTAATCAGCCCCAGCATTTT. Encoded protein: CASSPSDRPNQPQHF.

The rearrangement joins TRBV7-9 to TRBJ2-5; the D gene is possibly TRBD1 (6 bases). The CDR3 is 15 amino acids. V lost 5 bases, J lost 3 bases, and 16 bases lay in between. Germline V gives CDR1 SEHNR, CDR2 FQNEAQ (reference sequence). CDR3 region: CASSPDGTGKETQYF. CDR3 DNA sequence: TGTGCCAGCAGCCCCGACGGTACAGGGAAAGAGACCCAGTACTTC.

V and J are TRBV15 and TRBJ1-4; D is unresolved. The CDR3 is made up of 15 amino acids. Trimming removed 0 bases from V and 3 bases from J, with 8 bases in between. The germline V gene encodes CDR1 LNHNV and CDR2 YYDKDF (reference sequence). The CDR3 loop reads CATSRDKRPNEKLFF. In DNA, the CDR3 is TGTGCCACCAGCAGAGATAAACGGCCTAATGAAAAACTGTTTTTT.

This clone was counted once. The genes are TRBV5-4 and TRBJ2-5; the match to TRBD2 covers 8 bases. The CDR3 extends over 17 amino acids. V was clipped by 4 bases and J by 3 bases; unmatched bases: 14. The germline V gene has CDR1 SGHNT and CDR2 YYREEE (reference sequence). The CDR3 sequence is CASSPGVAGLREETQYF. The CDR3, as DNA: TGTGCCAGCAGCCCCGGAGTAGCGGGGTTACGAGAAGAGACCCAGTACTTC.

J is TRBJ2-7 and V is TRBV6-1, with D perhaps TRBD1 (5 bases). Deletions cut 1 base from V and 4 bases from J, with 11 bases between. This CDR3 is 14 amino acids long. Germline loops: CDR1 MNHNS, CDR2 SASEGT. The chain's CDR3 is CASSEGTSSYEQYF. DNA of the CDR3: TGTGCCAGCAGTGAAGGGACAAGTTCTTACGAGCAGTACTTC.

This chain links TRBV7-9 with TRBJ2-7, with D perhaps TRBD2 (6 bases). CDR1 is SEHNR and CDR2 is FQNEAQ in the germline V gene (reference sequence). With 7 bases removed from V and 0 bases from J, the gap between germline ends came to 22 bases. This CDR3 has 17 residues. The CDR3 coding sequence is TGTGCCAGCATTGGGGCTCCTCCGGGACTCCACTCCTACGAGCAGTACTTC. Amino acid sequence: CASIGAPPGLHSYEQYF.

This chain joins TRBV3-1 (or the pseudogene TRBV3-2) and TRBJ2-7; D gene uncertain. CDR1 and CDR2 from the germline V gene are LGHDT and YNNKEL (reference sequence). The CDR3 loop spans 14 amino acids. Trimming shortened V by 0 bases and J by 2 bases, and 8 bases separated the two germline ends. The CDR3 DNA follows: TGTGCCAGCAGCCAAGATAGCAAGACCTACGAGCAGTACTTC. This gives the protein CASSQDSKTYEQYF.

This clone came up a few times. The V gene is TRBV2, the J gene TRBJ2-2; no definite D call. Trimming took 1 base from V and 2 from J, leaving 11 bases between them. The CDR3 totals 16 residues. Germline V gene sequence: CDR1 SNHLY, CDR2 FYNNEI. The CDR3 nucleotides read TGTGCCAGCAGTGAAGTCGCAGCCGAAAACACCGGGGAGCTGTTTTTT. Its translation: CASSEVAAENTGELFF.

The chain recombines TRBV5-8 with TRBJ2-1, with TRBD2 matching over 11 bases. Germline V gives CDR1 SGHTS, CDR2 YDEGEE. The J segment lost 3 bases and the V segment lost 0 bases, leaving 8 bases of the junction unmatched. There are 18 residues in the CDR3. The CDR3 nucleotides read TGTGCCAGCAGCTTGGCCCCACTAGCGGGAGTGAGCTACAATGAGCAGTTCTTC. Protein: CASSLAPLAGVSYNEQFF. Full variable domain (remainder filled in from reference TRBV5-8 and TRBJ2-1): EAGVTQSPTHLIKTRGQQATLRCSPISGHTSVYWYQQALGLGLQFLLWYDEGEERNRGNFPPRFSGRQFPNYSSELNVNALELEDSALYLCASSLAPLAGVSYNEQFFGPGTRLTVL.

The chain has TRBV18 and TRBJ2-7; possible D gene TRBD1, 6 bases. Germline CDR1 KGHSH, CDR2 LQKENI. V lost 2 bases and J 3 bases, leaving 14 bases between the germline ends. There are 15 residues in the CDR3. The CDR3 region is CASSPYRDMDYEQYF. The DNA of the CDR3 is TGTGCCAGCTCACCATACCGGGACATGGACTACGAGCAGTACTTC. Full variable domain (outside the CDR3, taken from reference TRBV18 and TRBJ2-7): NAGVMQNPRHLVRRRGQEARLRCSPMKGHSHVYWYRQLPEEGLKFMVYLQKENIIDESGMPKERFSAEFPKEGPSILRIQQVVRGDSAAYFCASSPYRDMDYEQYFGPGTRLTVT.

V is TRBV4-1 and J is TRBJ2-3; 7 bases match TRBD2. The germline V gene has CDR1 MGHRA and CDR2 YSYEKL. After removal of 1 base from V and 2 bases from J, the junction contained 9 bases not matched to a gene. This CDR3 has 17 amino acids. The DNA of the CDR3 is TGCGCCAGCAGCCAAGCCTCTAGCGGAGGGCTCACAGATACGCAGTATTTT. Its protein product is CASSQASSGGLTDTQYF.

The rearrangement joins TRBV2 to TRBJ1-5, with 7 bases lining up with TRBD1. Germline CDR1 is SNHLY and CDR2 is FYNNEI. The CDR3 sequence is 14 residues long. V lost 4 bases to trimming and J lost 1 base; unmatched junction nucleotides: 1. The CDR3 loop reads CASSGQGSNQPQHF. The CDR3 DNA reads TGTGCCAGCAGTGGACAGGGAAGCAATCAGCCCCAGCATTTT.

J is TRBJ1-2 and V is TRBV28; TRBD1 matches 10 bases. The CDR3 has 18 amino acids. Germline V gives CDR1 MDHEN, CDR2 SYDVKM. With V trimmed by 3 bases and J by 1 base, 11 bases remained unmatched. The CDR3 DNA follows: TGTGCCAGCAGTTTCCAGGGACAGGGGCTAGGTAGTAACTATGGCTACACCTTC. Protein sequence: CASSFQGQGLGSNYGYTF.

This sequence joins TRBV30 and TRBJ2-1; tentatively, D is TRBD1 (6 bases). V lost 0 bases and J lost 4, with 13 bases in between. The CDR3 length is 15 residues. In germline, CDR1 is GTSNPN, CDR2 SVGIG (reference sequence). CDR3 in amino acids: CAWSVGSGTYNEQFF. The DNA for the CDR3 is TGTGCCTGGAGTGTAGGCTCCGGGACATACAATGAGCAGTTCTTC.

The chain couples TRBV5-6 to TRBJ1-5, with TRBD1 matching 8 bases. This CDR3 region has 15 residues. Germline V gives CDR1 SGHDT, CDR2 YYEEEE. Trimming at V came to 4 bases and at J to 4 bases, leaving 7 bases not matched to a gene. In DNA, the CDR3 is TGTGCCAGCAGCAAGACAGGGGAAGGAAATCAGCCCCAGCATTTT. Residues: CASSKTGEGNQPQHF.

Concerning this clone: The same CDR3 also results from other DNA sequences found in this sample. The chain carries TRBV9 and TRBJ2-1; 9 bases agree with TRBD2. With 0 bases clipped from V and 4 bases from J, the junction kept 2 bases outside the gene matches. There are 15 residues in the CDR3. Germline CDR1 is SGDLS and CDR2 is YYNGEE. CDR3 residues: CASSVGLAGYNEQFF. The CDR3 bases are TGTGCCAGCAGCGTAGGGCTAGCGGGATACAATGAGCAGTTCTTC. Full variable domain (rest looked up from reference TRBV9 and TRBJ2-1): DSGVTQTPKHLITATGQRVTLRCSPRSGDLSVYWYQQSLDQGLQFLIQYYNGEERAKGNILERFSAQQFPDLHSELNLSSLELGDSALYFCASSVGLAGYNEQFFGPGTRLTVL.

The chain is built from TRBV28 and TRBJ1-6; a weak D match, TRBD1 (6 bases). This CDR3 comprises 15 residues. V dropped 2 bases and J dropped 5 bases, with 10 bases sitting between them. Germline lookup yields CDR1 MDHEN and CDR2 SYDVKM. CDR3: CASSLRDIDNSPLHF. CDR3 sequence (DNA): TGTGCCAGCAGTTTAAGGGACATCGATAATTCACCCCTCCACTTT.